This T cell receptor beta chain was found in a study of cytomegalovirus exposure and HLA in healthy donors. This clone was observed a few times. Germline CDR1 is DFQATT and CDR2 is SNEGSKA (reference sequence). This CDR3 has 10 amino acids. Assay used: immunoSEQ multiplex PCR; TCRdb lists only in-frame clones, some missing. The sample records 150,000 to 250,000 clones, about 81% being singletons. Sequencing was carried out using PBMCs. This chain uses TRBV20-1 with TRBJ1-1; no clear D. The sequence was obtained from a woman aged 25 to 39 in good health and CMV-seronegative. This CDR3 reads CRPGYTEAFF. The CDR3 DNA follows: TGCAGGCCCGGGTACACTGAAGCTTTCTTT.